This TCR beta chain was obtained from a study of OX40 agonist ivuxolimab in advanced cancers. Comment on this clone: Its specificity is not known.

The junction had 13 bases not matched to a gene; V was cut back by 1 base and J by 3 bases. Per the germline V gene, CDR1 is SQVTM and CDR2 is ANQGSEA. CDR3 length: 17 amino acids. Sequencing used immunoSEQ multiplex PCR; TCRdb keeps in-frame clones, though not all of them. The sample yields just over 70,000 clones, around 83% seen once. Points from the study as a whole: On average, CD8+ T cells had more expanded clones than CD4+.

The rearrangement joins TRBV29-1 to TRBJ2-7; TRBD1 matches 9 bases. This clonotype originated in an adult with an advanced solid tumor such as melanoma, head and neck, liver or kidney cancer. Material: CD4+ or CD8+ T cells sorted from blood, obtained in a trial of the OX40 agonist ivuxolimab. CDR3: CSVEGDRVRPSCYEQYF. The CDR3 nucleotides read TGCAGCGTTGAAGGGGACAGGGTCCGACCGAGTTGCTACGAGCAGTACTTC.